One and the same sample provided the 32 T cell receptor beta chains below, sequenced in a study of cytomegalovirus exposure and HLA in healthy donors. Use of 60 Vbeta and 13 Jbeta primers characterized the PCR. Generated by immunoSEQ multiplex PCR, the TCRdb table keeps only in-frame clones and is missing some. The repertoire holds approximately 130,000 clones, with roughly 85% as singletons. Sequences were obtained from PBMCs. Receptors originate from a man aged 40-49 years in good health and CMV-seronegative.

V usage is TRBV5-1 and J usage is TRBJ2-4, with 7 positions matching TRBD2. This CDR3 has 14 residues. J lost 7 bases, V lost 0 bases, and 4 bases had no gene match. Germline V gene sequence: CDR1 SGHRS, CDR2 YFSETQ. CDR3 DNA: TGCGCCAGCAGCTTGGAGGGAGGGTACAACATTCAGTACTTC. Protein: CASSLEGGYNIQYF.

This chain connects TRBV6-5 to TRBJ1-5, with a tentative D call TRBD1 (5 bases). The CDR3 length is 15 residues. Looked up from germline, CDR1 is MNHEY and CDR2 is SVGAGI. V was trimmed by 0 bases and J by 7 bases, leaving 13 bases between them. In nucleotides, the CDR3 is TGTGCCAGCAGTTACTCCTCAGGGTTACGGCAGCCCCAGCATTTT. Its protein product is CASSYSSGLRQPQHF.

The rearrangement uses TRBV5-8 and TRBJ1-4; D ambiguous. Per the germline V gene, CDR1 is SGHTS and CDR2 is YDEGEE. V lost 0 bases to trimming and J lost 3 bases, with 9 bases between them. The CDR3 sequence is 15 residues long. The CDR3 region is CASSLVRSPNEKLFF. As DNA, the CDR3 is TGTGCCAGCAGCTTGGTTCGGAGCCCTAATGAAAAACTGTTTTTT.

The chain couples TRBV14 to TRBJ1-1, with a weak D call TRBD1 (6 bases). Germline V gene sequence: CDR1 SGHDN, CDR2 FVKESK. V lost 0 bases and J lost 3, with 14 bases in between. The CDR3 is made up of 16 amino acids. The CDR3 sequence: CASSQELRQAHTEAFF. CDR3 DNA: TGTGCCAGCAGCCAAGAATTGAGACAGGCCCACACTGAAGCTTTCTTT.

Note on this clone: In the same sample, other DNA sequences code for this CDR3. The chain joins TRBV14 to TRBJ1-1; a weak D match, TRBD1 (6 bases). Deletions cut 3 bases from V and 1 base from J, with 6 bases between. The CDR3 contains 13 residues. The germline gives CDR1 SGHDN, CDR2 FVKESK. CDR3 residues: CASSQDRNTEAFF. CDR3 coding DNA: TGTGCCAGCAGCCAGGACAGGAACACTGAAGCTTTCTTT.

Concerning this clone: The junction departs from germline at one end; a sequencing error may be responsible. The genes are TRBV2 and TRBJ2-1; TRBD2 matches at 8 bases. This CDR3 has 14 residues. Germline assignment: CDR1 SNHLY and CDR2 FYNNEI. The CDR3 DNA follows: TGTGCCAGCAGTCAAGCGGGGGAGGGGGATGAGCAGTTCTTC. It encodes CASSQAGEGDEQFF.

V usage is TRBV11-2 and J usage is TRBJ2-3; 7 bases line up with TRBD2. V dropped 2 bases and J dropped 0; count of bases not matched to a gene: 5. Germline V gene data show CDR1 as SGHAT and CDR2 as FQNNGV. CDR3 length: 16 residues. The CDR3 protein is CASSLLAEQSTDTQYF. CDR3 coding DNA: TGTGCCAGCAGCTTACTAGCGGAACAGAGCACAGATACGCAGTATTTT. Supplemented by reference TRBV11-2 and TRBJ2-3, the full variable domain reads EAGVAQSPRYKIIEKRQSVAFWCNPISGHATLYWYQQILGQGPKLLIQFQNNGVVDDSQLPKDRFSAERLKGVDSTLKIQPAKLEDSAVYLCASSLLAEQSTDTQYFGPGTRLTVL.

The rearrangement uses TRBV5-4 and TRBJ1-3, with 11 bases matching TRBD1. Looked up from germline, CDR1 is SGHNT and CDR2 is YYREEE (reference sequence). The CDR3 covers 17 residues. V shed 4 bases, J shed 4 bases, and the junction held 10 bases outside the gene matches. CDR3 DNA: TGTGCCAGCAGCGGGGGACCGGACAGGGGGCAGGGAAACACCATATATTTT. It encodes CASSGGPDRGQGNTIYF.

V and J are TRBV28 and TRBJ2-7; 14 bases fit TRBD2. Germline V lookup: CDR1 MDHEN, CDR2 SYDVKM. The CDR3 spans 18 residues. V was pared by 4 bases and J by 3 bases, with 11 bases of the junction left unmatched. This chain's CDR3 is CASSSISPGLAGDYEQYF. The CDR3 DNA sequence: TGTGCCAGCAGTTCAATATCCCCGGGACTAGCGGGAGACTACGAGCAGTACTTC.

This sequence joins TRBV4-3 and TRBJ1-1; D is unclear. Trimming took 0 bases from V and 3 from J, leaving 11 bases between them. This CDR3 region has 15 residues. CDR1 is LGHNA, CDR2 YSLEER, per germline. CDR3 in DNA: TGCGCCAGCAGCCAAGATATCAGATTTTACACTGAAGCTTTCTTT. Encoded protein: CASSQDIRFYTEAFF.

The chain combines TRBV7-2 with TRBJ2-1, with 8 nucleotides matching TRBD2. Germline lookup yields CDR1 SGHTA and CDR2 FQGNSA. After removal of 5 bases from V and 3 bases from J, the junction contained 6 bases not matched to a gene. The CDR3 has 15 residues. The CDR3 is CASSPVSGGYNEQFF. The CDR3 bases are TGTGCCAGCAGCCCTGTGAGCGGGGGCTACAATGAGCAGTTCTTC.

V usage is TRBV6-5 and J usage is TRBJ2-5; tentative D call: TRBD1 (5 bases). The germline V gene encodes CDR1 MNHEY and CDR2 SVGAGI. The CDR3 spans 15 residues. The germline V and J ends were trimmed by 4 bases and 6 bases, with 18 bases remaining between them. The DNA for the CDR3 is TGTGCCAGCAGTTCCCCCCGTTCAGGGCCGAAGACCCAGTACTTC. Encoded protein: CASSSPRSGPKTQYF.

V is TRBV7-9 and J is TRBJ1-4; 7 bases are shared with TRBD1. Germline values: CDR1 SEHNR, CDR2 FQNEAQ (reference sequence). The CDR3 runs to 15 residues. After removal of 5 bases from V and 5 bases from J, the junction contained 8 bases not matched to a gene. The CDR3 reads CASSQRQGLNEKLFF. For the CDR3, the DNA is TGTGCCAGCAGCCAACGACAGGGACTGAATGAAAAACTGTTTTTT. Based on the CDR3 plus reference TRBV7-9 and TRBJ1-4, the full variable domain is DTGVSQNPRHKITKRGQNVTFRCDPISEHNRLYWYRQTLGQGPEFLTYFQNEAQLEKSRLLSDRFSAERPKGSFSTLEIQRTEQGDSAMYLCASSQRQGLNEKLFFGSGTQLSVL.

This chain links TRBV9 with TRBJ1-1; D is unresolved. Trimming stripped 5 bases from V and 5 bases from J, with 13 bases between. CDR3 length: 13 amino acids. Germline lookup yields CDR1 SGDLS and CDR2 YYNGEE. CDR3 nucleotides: TGTGCCAGCAGTATGGAGGGCGGGACTGAAGCTTTCTTT. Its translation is CASSMEGGTEAFF.

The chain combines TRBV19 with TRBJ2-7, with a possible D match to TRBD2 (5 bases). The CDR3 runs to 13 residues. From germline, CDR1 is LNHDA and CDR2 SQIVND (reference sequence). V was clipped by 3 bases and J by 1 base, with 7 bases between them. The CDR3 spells CASSISGSYEQYF. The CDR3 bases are TGTGCCAGTAGTATCTCGGGGTCCTACGAGCAGTACTTC. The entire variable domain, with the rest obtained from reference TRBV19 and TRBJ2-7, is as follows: DGGITQSPKYLFRKEGQNVTLSCEQNLNHDAMYWYRQDPGQGLRLIYYSQIVNDFQKGDIAEGYSVSREKKESFPLTVTSAQKNPTAFYLCASSISGSYEQYFGPGTRLTVT.

The CDR3 is CASSLLAGVPETQYF. The CDR3 DNA reads TGTGCCAGCAGTCTCCTAGCGGGGGTGCCTGAGACCCAGTACTTC. V and J are TRBV6-1 and TRBJ2-5; 10 nucleotides line up with TRBD2. The CDR3 totals 15 residues. CDR1 MNHNS and CDR2 SASEGT come from the germline V gene. The ends lost 5 bases at V and 5 bases at J; junction bases unmatched: 8.

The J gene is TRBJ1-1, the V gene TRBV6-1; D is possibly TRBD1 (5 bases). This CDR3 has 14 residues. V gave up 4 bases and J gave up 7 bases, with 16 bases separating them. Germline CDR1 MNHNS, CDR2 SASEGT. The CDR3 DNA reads TGTGCCAGCAGTGTAGAGGGAGGAGGGGTTGAAGCTTTCTTT. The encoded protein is CASSVEGGGVEAFF.

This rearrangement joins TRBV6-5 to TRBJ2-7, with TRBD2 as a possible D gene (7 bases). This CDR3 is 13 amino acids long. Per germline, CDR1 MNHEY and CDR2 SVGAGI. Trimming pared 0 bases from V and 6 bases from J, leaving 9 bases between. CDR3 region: CASSYSRGGEQYF. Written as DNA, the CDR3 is TGTGCCAGCAGTTACTCGAGGGGGGGCGAGCAGTACTTC.

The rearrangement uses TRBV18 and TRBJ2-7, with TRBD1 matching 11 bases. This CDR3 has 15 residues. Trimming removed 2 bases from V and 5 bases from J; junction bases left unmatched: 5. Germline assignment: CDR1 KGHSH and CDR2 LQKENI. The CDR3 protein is CASSPGQGAANEQYF. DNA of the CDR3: TGTGCCAGCTCACCAGGACAGGGGGCAGCAAACGAGCAGTACTTC.

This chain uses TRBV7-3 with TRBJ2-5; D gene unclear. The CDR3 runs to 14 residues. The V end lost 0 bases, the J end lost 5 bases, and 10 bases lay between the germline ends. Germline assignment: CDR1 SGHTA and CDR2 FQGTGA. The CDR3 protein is CASSLTSNSETQYF. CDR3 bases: TGTGCCAGCAGCTTAACGTCTAATTCGGAGACCCAGTACTTC.

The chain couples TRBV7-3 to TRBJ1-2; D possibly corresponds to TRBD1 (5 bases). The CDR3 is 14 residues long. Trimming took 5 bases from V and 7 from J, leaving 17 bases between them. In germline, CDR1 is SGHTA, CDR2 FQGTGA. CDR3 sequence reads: CASSPYMGDFGYTF. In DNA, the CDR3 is TGTGCCAGCAGCCCTTATATGGGGGACTTTGGCTACACCTTC. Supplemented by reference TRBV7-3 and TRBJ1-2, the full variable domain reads GAGVSQTPSNKVTEKGKYVELRCDPISGHTALYWYRQSLGQGPEFLIYFQGTGAADDSGLPNDRFFAVRPEGSVSTLKIQRTERGDSAVYLCASSPYMGDFGYTFGSGTRLTVV.

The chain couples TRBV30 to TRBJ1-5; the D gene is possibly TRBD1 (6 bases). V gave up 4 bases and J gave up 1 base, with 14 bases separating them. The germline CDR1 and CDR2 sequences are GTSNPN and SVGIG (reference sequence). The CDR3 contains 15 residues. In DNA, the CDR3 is TGTGCCTGGAAAAACCAGGGGTTGAGCAATCAGCCCCAGCATTTT. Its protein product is CAWKNQGLSNQPQHF.

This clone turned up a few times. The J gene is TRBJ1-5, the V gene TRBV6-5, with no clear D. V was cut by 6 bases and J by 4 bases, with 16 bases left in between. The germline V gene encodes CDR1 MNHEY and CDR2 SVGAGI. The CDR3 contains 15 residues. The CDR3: CASSRGGRGNQPQHF. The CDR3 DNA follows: TGTGCCAGCAGCCGCGGAGGGCGTGGAAATCAGCCCCAGCATTTT.

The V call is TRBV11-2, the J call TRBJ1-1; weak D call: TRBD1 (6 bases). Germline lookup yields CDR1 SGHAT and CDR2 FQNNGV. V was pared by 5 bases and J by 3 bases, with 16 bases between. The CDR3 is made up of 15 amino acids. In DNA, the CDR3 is TGTGCCAGCAGCCCCAGGGCAGGGGTGGACACTGAAGCTTTCTTT. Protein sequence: CASSPRAGVDTEAFF.

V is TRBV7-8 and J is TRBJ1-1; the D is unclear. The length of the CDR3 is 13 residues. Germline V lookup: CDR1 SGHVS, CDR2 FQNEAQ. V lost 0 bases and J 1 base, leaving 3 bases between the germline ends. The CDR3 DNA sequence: TGTGCCAGCAGCTTAGCGAGGAACACTGAAGCTTTCTTT. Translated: CASSLARNTEAFF.

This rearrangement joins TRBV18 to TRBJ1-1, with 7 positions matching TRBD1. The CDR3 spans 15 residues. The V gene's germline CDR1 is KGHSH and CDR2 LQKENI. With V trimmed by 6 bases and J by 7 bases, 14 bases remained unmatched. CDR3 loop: CASSPAVQGGFEAFF. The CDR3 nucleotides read TGTGCCAGCTCCCCCGCCGTTCAGGGGGGTTTTGAAGCTTTCTTT.

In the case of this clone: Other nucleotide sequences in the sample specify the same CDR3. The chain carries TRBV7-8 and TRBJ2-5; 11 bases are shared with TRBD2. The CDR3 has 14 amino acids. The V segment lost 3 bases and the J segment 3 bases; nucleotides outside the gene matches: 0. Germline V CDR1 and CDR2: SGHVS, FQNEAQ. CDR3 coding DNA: TGTGCCAGCAGCTTGGGACTAGCGGAAGAGACCCAGTACTTC. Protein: CASSLGLAEETQYF.

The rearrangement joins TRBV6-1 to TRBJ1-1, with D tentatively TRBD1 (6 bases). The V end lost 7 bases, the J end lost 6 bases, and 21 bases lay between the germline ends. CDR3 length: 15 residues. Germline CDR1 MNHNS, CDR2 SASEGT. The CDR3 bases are TGTGCCAGCACCGTACCCGGGGGGGGGCCTTCTGAAGCTTTCTTT. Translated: CASTVPGGGPSEAFF.

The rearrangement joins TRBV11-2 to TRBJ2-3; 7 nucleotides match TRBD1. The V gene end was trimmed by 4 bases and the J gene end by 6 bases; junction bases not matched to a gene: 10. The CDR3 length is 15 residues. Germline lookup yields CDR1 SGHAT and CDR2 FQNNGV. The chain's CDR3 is CASSSRQGRQDTQYF. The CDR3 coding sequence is TGTGCCAGCAGCTCGAGACAGGGTAGGCAGGATACGCAGTATTTT. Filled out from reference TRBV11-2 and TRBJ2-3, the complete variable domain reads EAGVAQSPRYKIIEKRQSVAFWCNPISGHATLYWYQQILGQGPKLLIQFQNNGVVDDSQLPKDRFSAERLKGVDSTLKIQPAKLEDSAVYLCASSSRQGRQDTQYFGPGTRLTVL.

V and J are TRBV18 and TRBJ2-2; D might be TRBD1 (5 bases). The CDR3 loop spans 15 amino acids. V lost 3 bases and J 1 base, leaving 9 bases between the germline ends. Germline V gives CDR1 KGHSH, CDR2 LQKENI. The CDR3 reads CASSPNRGNTGELFF. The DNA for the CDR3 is TGTGCCAGCTCACCGAATAGGGGGAACACCGGGGAGCTGTTTTTT.

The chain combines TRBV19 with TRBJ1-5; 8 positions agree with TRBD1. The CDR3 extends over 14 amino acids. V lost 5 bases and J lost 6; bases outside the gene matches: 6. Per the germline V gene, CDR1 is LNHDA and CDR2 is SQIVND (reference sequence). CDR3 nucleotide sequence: TGTGCCAGTAGTTGGGGACAGGATGGTCAGCCCCAGCATTTT. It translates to CASSWGQDGQPQHF.

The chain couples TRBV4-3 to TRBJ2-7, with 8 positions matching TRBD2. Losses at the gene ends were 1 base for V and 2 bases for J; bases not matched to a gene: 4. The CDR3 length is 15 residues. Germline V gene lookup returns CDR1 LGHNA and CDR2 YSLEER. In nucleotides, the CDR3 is TGCGCCAGCAGCCAAGGGGCCGGGAGGGCCTACGAGCAGTACTTC. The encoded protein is CASSQGAGRAYEQYF.